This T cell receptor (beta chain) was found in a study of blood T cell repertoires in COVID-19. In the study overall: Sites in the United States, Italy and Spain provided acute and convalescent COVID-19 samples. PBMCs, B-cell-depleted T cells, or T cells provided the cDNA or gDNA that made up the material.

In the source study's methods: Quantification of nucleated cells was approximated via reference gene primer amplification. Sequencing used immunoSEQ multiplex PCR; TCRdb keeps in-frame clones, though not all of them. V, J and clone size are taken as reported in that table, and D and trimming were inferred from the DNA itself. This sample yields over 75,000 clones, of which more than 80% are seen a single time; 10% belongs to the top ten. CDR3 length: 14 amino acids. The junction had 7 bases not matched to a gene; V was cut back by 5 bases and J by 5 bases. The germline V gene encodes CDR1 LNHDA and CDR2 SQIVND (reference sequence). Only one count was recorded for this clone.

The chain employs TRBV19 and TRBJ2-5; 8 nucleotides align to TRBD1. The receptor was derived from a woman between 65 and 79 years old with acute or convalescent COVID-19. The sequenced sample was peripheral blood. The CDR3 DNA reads TGTGCCAGTAGTGTCACAGGGGGTGAGGAGACCCAGTACTTC. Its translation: CASSVTGGEETQYF.